This TCR beta chain was sequenced in a study of molecular identifiers for immune sequencing clone quantification (dated by TCRdb to between 2018 and 2020). The study in broad terms: For a replicate experiment, RNA from around 18,000 or 91,000 naive CD8 T cells was divided into five aliquots, and four of the five aliquots were sequenced. This methods study benchmarked molecular-identifier clustering-based TCR repertoire sequencing (MIDCIRS) and TCR RNA copy counting, using CD8 T cells to do so.

Library preparation employed PCR. The sequencer was a NextSeq 500. Bulk TCR libraries were made following a previously described method, with the TCR primers given in Table S5. Purification of total RNA was performed with the Qiagen AllPrep DNA/RNA kit. Reads from multiple sequencing runs of the same library were pooled before analysis. On the study's bioinformatics: Reads were retained only if an exact TCR constant sequence was present, and the retained reads were trimmed to 150 nt and grouped according to their 12-nt molecular barcodes. Reads within each barcode group were sub-clustered using a 15% Levenshtein threshold, and quality-weighted consensus sequences were constructed for each RNA molecule. Non-functional sequences were excluded, and lower-count sequences lying one edit away from another sequence were also excluded. Based on fitting two negative binomial distributions, any barcode sub-cluster with under 20% of the maximum read count was discarded. TCRdb reran the public reads through fastp at Q25 and MiXCR, keeping productive beta chains. Each entry merges the rows of one CDR3 protein and shows their most common DNA and genes. Here the V and J calls rest on TCRdb's processing, not on the authors' analysis. The sample table shows 90,000 to 120,000 distinct CDR3 sequences, and 36% are seen once. 4% to 5% of the sample rests with the top ten.

A remark on this clonotype: The specificity of this receptor is unknown. One junction end disagrees with the germline gene, perhaps due to a read error.

Sequences LGHNA (CDR1) and YSLEER (CDR2) are obtained from the germline V gene. CDR3 length: 15 amino acids, cysteine to phenylalanine. CDR3 DNA is the only sequence kept; it has 45 bases, read in frame from the first base. Results and caveats for the whole study, not just this receptor: Modeling gave about 3.3 recovered TCR RNA copies per cell versus about ten by digital PCR, implying around 33% capture efficiency. The naive libraries included spiked-in Jurkat TCR RNA (around nine copies' worth), and this Jurkat TCR RNA is not part of the donor repertoire. In CMV-specific effector cells, clones with more than 20 RNA copies accounted for over 97% of molecules, whereas in naive cells such clones accounted for under 1%. Without barcode sub-clustering, chimeric consensus sequences inflated TCR diversity; chimeras reached as high as 47%. Spiked-in Jurkat TCR RNA equivalent to a single cell was reported to be detectable even among 980,000 or so naive CD8 T cells. Highly expanded clone sizes could be underestimated if identical TCR molecules share a barcode.

Libraries of naive CD8 T cells were generated from about 21,000 to 970,000 sorted cells, with 10%, 30% or 50% of the purified RNA used. Naive CD8 T cells were FACS-sorted as CD8+CD4-CCR7+CD45RA+ on a BD FACSAria II into RLT Plus buffer. To test detection sensitivity, Jurkat RNA equal to ten TCR copies was added to samples of about 20,000-1,000,000 naive CD8 T cells. Enrichment of CD8 T cells was performed with RosetteSep CD8+ T Cell Enrichment Cocktail and Ficoll-Paque, after which ACK red cell lysis was carried out. The sequence derives from a human donor in good health. Some libraries in this study had Jurkat cell RNA spiked in. The rearrangement combines TRBV4-3 with TRBJ2-1; TRBD2 is a possible D gene, resting on 5 matching bases. Input material: naive CD8+ T cells from blood, with Jurkat cell RNA spiked in. The cell subset or site tag for this specimen amounts to: FACS-sorted CD8+CD4-CCR7+CD45RA+ naive T cells. The CDR3 corresponds to CASSQDLAPYNGQFF. The nucleotide sequence is given as TGCGCCAGCAGCCAAGATTTAGCGCCTTACAATGGGCAGTTCTTC.